This passage covers 19 T cell receptor beta chains from one sample sequenced in a study of Ad26.COV2.S vaccination and SARS-CoV-2 variants. Measured with immunoSEQ multiplex PCR; TCRdb has only the in-frame clones, and not every one. Found here are about 400,000 clones, about 88% of them singletons; the top ten hold under 3.5%. Treatment defined: 15 to 20 received Ad26.COV2.S at low or high dose, single or two shots; about five received placebo; per-sample allocation not given. Day 63 following the first vaccine or placebo injection was when the samples were taken. The sequencing used peripheral blood, collected in a trial of Ad26.COV2.S vaccine versus placebo. These TCRs come from a person between 18 and 65 years old who received the Ad26.COV2.S COVID-19 vaccine or a placebo.

The V gene is TRBV5-1, the J gene TRBJ2-5; D not certain. V was shortened by 0 bases and J by 3 bases, with 9 bases between the two germline ends. The CDR3 is 14 residues long. The germline gives CDR1 SGHRS, CDR2 YFSETQ. The DNA of the CDR3 is TGCGCCAGCAGCTTGGGGGCAACGAAAGAGACCCAGTACTTC. Its protein is CASSLGATKETQYF. Together with reference TRBV5-1 and TRBJ2-5, the CDR3 gives the full variable domain: KAGVTQTPRYLIKTRGQQVTLSCSPISGHRSVSWYQQTPGQGLQFLFEYFSETQRNKGNFPGRFSGRQFSNSRSEMNVSTLELGDSALYLCASSLGATKETQYFGPGTRLLVL.

This chain joins TRBV3-1 (or the pseudogene TRBV3-2) and TRBJ2-1, with D tentatively TRBD1 (5 bases). Germline loops: CDR1 LGHDT, CDR2 YNNKEL (reference sequence). This CDR3 has 18 residues. V shed 6 bases and J shed 8 bases, with 29 bases lying between them. CDR3 nucleotides: TGTGCCAGCAGACCCACTATATATAGGAGACAGATCGCCCATGAGCAGTTCTTC. It encodes CASRPTIYRRQIAHEQFF.

J is TRBJ2-5 and V is TRBV7-6; 14 nucleotides line up with TRBD2. The CDR3 is made up of 16 amino acids. The J segment lost 4 bases and the V segment lost 5 bases, leaving 6 bases of the junction unmatched. Germline V gives CDR1 SGHVS, CDR2 FNYEAQ. The CDR3 DNA sequence: TGTGCCAGCAGCGCTAGACTAGCGGGGGGGCCAGAGACCCAGTACTTC. It is translated as CASSARLAGGPETQYF.

The V gene is TRBV6-5, the J gene TRBJ2-7, with D tentatively TRBD1 or TRBD2 (5 bases each). With 2 bases removed from V and 3 bases from J, the gap between germline ends came to 17 bases. CDR3 size: 16 residues. The germline V gene has CDR1 MNHEY and CDR2 SVGAGI. CDR3 coding DNA: TGTGCCAGCAGTTACCGGGACGGGAATAGTTTCTACGAGCAGTACTTC. Amino acids: CASSYRDGNSFYEQYF.

This chain links TRBV9 with TRBJ2-7; TRBD1 or TRBD2 may be the D gene (5 bases each). The germline CDR1 and CDR2 sequences are SGDLS and YYNGEE. The CDR3 sequence is 15 residues long. Trimming removed 3 bases at V and 2 bases at J, with 15 bases between. CDR3 loop: CASSASGTRAYEQYF. Written as DNA, the CDR3 is TGTGCCAGCAGCGCCTCCGGGACGCGAGCCTACGAGCAGTACTTC.

This clone has only one observation. J is TRBJ1-2 and V is TRBV15; D remains ambiguous. With 0 bases removed from V and 6 bases from J, the gap between germline ends came to 20 bases. Germline V gene data show CDR1 as LNHNV and CDR2 as YYDKDF (reference sequence). The CDR3 contains 17 residues. The DNA for the CDR3 is TGTGCCACCAGCAGAGACCGAGCACGTATGAGGGAGGATGGCTACACCTTC. Translation gives CATSRDRARMREDGYTF.

The chain employs TRBV4-1 and TRBJ1-5, with 7 bases fitting TRBD1. CDR3 length: 16 residues. V lost 2 bases and J lost 1; bases outside the gene matches: 5. Germline V gene data show CDR1 as MGHRA and CDR2 as YSYEKL. The CDR3 DNA reads as TGCGCCAGCAGCCAATCGACAGGGCTCAGCAATCAGCCCCAGCATTTT. Protein sequence: CASSQSTGLSNQPQHF.

To note about this clone: Other DNA sequences in the same sample also yield this CDR3. The chain links TRBV7-9 to TRBJ1-1; D is uncertain. The CDR3 loop spans 13 amino acids. V gave up 5 bases and J gave up 0 bases, with 7 bases separating them. In germline, CDR1 is SEHNR, CDR2 FQNEAQ (reference sequence). The CDR3 sequence is CASSPPMNTEAFF. The CDR3 bases are TGTGCCAGCAGCCCACCGATGAACACTGAAGCTTTCTTT.

The CDR3 DNA sequence: TGTGCCAGCAGCCCGGGCGCACGAAGCTCTGGAAACACCATATATTTT. Amino acids: CASSPGARSSGNTIYF. The rearrangement joins TRBV5-4 to TRBJ1-3; D is uncertain. This CDR3 has 16 residues. V was shortened by 4 bases and J by 0 bases, with 14 bases between the two germline ends. Germline CDR1 is SGHNT and CDR2 is YYREEE (reference sequence).

The chain couples TRBV7-9 to TRBJ2-7; D unresolved. The CDR3 has 12 amino acids. Germline loops: CDR1 SEHNR, CDR2 FQNEAQ (reference sequence). Trimming shortened V by 3 bases and J by 4 bases, and 7 bases separated the two germline ends. CDR3 bases: TGTGCCAGCAGCTTGGGGTTTTACGAGCAGTACTTC. Amino acid sequence: CASSLGFYEQYF. Together with reference TRBV7-9 and TRBJ2-7, the CDR3 gives the full variable domain: DTGVSQNPRHKITKRGQNVTFRCDPISEHNRLYWYRQTLGQGPEFLTYFQNEAQLEKSRLLSDRFSAERPKGSFSTLEIQRTEQGDSAMYLCASSLGFYEQYFGPGTRLTVT.

This CDR3 reads CASSYSGDRNYGYTF. The CDR3 nucleotides are TGTGCCAGCAGTTACAGTGGAGACAGGAACTATGGCTACACCTTC. The rearrangement links TRBV6-5 to TRBJ1-2, with a possible D match to TRBD1 (6 bases). V was cut by 2 bases and J by 2 bases, with 12 bases left in between. Germline values: CDR1 MNHEY, CDR2 SVGAGI. The CDR3 is made up of 15 amino acids.

CDR3 DNA: TGTGCCAGTAAGCCCAGGACGGTCTATGGCTACACCTTC. Translating it yields CASKPRTVYGYTF. This chain joins TRBV19 and TRBJ1-2; D gene unclear. V was trimmed by 7 bases and J by 4 bases, leaving 13 bases between them. The germline V gene encodes CDR1 LNHDA and CDR2 SQIVND (reference sequence). This CDR3 is built from 13 residues.

This clone came up once. This chain joins TRBV20-1 and TRBJ1-2; possible D gene TRBD1, 5 bases. V shed 4 bases and J shed 8 bases, with 11 bases lying between them. Germline V gene data show CDR1 as DFQATT and CDR2 as SNEGSKA (reference sequence). The CDR3 is 11 amino acids. CDR3 coding DNA: TGCAGTGCTACGTCAGGGAACGGCTACACCTTC. It encodes CSATSGNGYTF.

The chain links TRBV15 to TRBJ2-1, with a weak D call TRBD2 (6 bases). Germline-derived CDR1 and CDR2 are LNHNV and YYDKDF (reference sequence). The CDR3 is 15 residues long. The V end was cut by 0 bases, the J end by 10 bases, with 16 bases between. CDR3 coding DNA: TGTGCCACCAGCAGAGATCCCGGGGGAGTCGACGAGCAGTTCTTC. As protein: CATSRDPGGVDEQFF.

The chain joins TRBV7-9 to TRBJ1-2; 11 nucleotides align to TRBD1. This CDR3 has 15 amino acids. Germline CDR1 reads SEHNR; CDR2 reads FQNEAQ (reference sequence). With V trimmed by 5 bases and J by 8 bases, 10 bases remained unmatched. The CDR3 nucleotides are TGTGCCAGCAGCACGGGACAGGGGGAACGTTACGGCTACACCTTC. Encoded protein: CASSTGQGERYGYTF.

J is TRBJ1-2 and V is TRBV6-1, with a weak D call TRBD1 (5 bases). Trimming pared 3 bases from V and 0 bases from J, leaving 17 bases between. The CDR3 spans 17 residues. In germline, CDR1 is MNHNS, CDR2 SASEGT. The DNA of the CDR3 is TGTGCCAGCAGTGATCAGGGCAGGGAGGCCTCTAACTATGGCTACACCTTC. Its translation: CASSDQGREASNYGYTF.

The rearrangement uses TRBV19 and TRBJ1-1; no definite D call. This CDR3 has 12 amino acids. V lost 3 bases and J 8 bases, leaving 10 bases between the germline ends. Looked up from germline, CDR1 is LNHDA and CDR2 is SQIVND (reference sequence). CDR3 coding DNA: TGTGCCAGTAGTATGCCCAATTTAGAAGCTTTCTTT. It codes for CASSMPNLEAFF.

J is TRBJ2-1 and V is TRBV18; D may be TRBD1 or TRBD2 (5 bases each). CDR1 KGHSH and CDR2 LQKENI come from the germline V gene. Trimming removed 8 bases at V and 2 bases at J, with 13 bases between. The CDR3 runs 14 residues. In DNA form, the CDR3 reads TGTGCCAGCCGGAACGGGACCACCTACAATGAGCAGTTCTTC. Protein product: CASRNGTTYNEQFF.

The rearrangement joins TRBV2 to TRBJ2-1, with D perhaps TRBD1 (6 bases). Trimming removed 6 bases from V and 4 bases from J, with 13 bases in between. CDR3 length: 14 residues. The germline V gene encodes CDR1 SNHLY and CDR2 FYNNEI. CDR3 amino acids: CASSARTVYNEQFF. CDR3 in DNA: TGTGCCAGCAGCGCCCGGACAGTTTACAATGAGCAGTTCTTC.